This TCR beta chain stems from a study of cytomegalovirus exposure and HLA in healthy donors. Study-wide background: Earlier sequencing of about 200 million T cells yielded roughly 100 million unique TCR beta sequences. Study-wide results and limits: Analysis was carried out at a later point, and it linked a missense DCLRE1C variant to TCR beta V- and J-gene trimming. Relative to equally common others, HLA-associated TCR beta chains showed greater clonal expansion in a later analysis.

PCR involved 60 Vbeta and 13 Jbeta primers. Generated by immunoSEQ multiplex PCR, the TCRdb table keeps only in-frame clones and is missing some. Its table records about 110,000 clones. V lost 2 bases to trimming and J lost 2 bases, with 10 bases between them. Germline assignment: CDR1 LNHDA and CDR2 SQIVND (reference sequence). The CDR3 is 15 residues long. Details on this clone: The antigen is not known.

The source is a man in his fifties in good health and CMV-seronegative. The J gene is TRBJ1-5, the V gene TRBV19; no clear D. Sample: PBMCs. In DNA, the CDR3 is TGTGCCAGTAGTATAACCCACGCGGGCAATCAGCCCCAGCATTTT. It specifies CASSITHAGNQPQHF.